This is a list of T cell receptor beta chains from one sample in a study of OX40 agonist ivuxolimab in advanced cancers. Some clones are missing from TCRdb's copy, which holds only in-frame ones; the method was immunoSEQ multiplex PCR. The data show over 30,000 clones, approximately 78% seen once. The input for sequencing was CD4+ or CD8+ T cells sorted from blood, taken in a trial of the OX40 agonist ivuxolimab. The origin of the receptors is an adult with an advanced solid tumor such as melanoma, head and neck, liver or kidney cancer. The CDR3 runs from the conserved cysteine through the conserved F or W. The order of the fields is V gene, J gene, clone size, D gene, CDR3 DNA, CDR3 protein. D genes are given only for firm matches. Clone size is not always given. Where it is, it says once, few, many or a class for expanded clones.

>TRBV6-6|TRBJ2-1|NA|NA
TGTGCCAGCAGTTACTTTCTCTTC
CASSYFLF
>TRBV6-6|TRBJ1-3|NA|NA
TGTGCCACCTCGATGGACTCTGGAAACACCATATATTTT
CATSMDSGNTIYF
>TRBV5-5|TRBJ1-4|NA|TRBD1
TGTGCCAGCAGCGTTTTGGGACAGCCATTCTTTTTT
CASSVLGQPFFF
>TRBV7-2|TRBJ2-7|NA|TRBD1
TGTGCCAGCAGCCGCGCCGGGACAGGGTACGAGCAGTACTTC
CASSRAGTGYEQYF
>TRBV21-1|TRBJ2-7|NA|NA
TGTGCCAGCAGCAAAGAAGTTTGTTTGGTAGAGCAGTACTTC
CASSKEVCLVEQYF
>TRBV6-5|TRBJ1-2|NA|TRBD1
TGTGCCACACAAGATTACAGGGGTGGCTACACCTTC
CATQDYRGGYTF
>TRBV7-9|TRBJ1-1|NA|TRBD1
TGTGCCAGCAGCTCCCGACAGGGCTCAGAAGCTTTCTTT
CASSSRQGSEAFF
>TRBV6-5|TRBJ2-1|NA|NA
TGTGCCAGCAGTTACTCGTACGACAGTAGCTACAATGAGCAGTTCTTC
CASSYSYDSSYNEQFF
>TRBV19|TRBJ2-7|NA|TRBD1
TGTGCCAGTGGGACAGGGGGCGCGGACGAGCAGTACTTC
CASGTGGADEQYF
>TRBV28|TRBJ2-4|NA|NA
TGTGCCAGCAGATGGCCGGGGAAAAACATTCAGTACTTC
CASRWPGKNIQYF
>TRBV19|TRBJ2-7|NA|NA
TGTGCCAGTAGTATATCGGACTCCTACGAGCAGTACTTC
CASSISDSYEQYF
>TRBV7-9|TRBJ2-1|NA|TRBD2
TGTGCCAGCAGCTTAACTAGCGGGGGATATAATGAGCAGTTCTTC
CASSLTSGGYNEQFF
>TRBV7-6|TRBJ2-7|NA|NA
TGTGCCAGCACCCGTGGGCGCGAGCAGTACTTC
CASTRGREQYF
>TRBV2|TRBJ1-3|NA|NA
TGTGCCAGCAGTGAAAATGGACAGAGGCCCCTGTCCTCTGGAAACACCATATATTTT
CASSENGQRPLSSGNTIYF
>TRBV6-5|TRBJ1-5|once|NA
TGTGCCAGCAGTGGTGACTTCTCCTATCAGCCCCAGCATTTT
CASSGDFSYQPQHF
>TRBV5-1|TRBJ1-1|NA|NA
TGCGCCAGCAGCCCACGGACGGGTGGCACTGAAGCTTTCTTT
CASSPRTGGTEAFF
>TRBV2|TRBJ2-5|NA|TRBD1
TGTGCCAGCAGTGAACGGACAGGGAAAGAGACCCAGTACTTC
CASSERTGKETQYF
>TRBV18|TRBJ1-1|NA|NA
TGTGCCAGCTCACGATACAGCGACCGGGGGAACACTGAAGCTTTCTTT
CASSRYSDRGNTEAFF
>TRBV15|TRBJ2-7|few|NA
TGTGCCACCAGTCTGGAACTAGCTAGCTCCTACGAGCAGTACTTC
CATSLELASSYEQYF
>TRBV7-9|TRBJ2-3|NA|TRBD2
TGTGCCAGCAGCGCAGCGGGGGGGCTCCCAGATACGCAGTATTTT
CASSAAGGLPDTQYF
>TRBV5-6|TRBJ1-1|NA|NA
TGTGCCAGCAGCCTTTTGGGGGCCCCTGAAGCTTTCTTT
CASSLLGAPEAFF
>TRBV7-6|TRBJ2-1|NA|TRBD2
TGTGCCAGCAGCTCCTTAGCGGGGGCCTACAATGAGCAGTTCTTC
CASSSLAGAYNEQFF
>TRBV5-1|TRBJ2-3|NA|NA
TGCGCCAGCAGCTTGGAAACGGGAGAAGGGGACGTTACGCAGTATTTT
CASSLETGEGDVTQYF
>TRBV5-1|TRBJ2-4|NA|NA
TGCGCCAGCAGCTTGGAGGGGGCGCAGGGGGGAAGACTAGCCAAAAACATTCAGTACTTC
CASSLEGAQGGRLAKNIQYF
>TRBV19|TRBJ2-3|NA|NA
TGTGCCAGTATGCCCGTCGGCGTGAATACGCAGTATTTT
CASMPVGVNTQYF
>TRBV6-5|TRBJ2-1|NA|NA
TGTGCCAGCAGTTACTCGCTCCAGCGCTGGCACAATGAGCAGTTCTTC
CASSYSLQRWHNEQFF
>TRBV6-5|TRBJ1-2|medium-sized|NA
TGTGCCAGCAGTTACCATAATGGGGGCTACACCTTC
CASSYHNGGYTF
>TRBV5-6|TRBJ2-7|few|TRBD1
TGTGCCAGCAGCTTGGCGGGGGCAGGGGGCTACAACGAGCAGTACTTC
CASSLAGAGGYNEQYF
>TRBV7-2|TRBJ1-1|NA|NA
TGTGCCAGCAGCTTCCAGGGTAGGAGCACTGAAGCTTTCTTT
CASSFQGRSTEAFF
>TRBV11-2|TRBJ2-1|once|TRBD1
TGTGCCAGCACTGGACAGGGGGCTTGGAATGAGCAGTTCTTC
CASTGQGAWNEQFF
>TRBV5-6|TRBJ1-2|NA|TRBD1
TGTGCCAGCAGCTTGGCAGGGGGCAGAGGCTACACCTTC
CASSLAGGRGYTF
>TRBV6-1|TRBJ2-7|NA|NA
TGTGCCAGCAGTCCAATCTTCCTGAGCTCCTACGAGCAGTACTTC
CASSPIFLSSYEQYF
>TRBV5-6|TRBJ2-5|NA|NA
TGTGCCAGCAGCTTGGAGAAGGGGTCAGAGACCCAGTACTTC
CASSLEKGSETQYF
>TRBV28|TRBJ1-2|NA|TRBD1
TGTGCCAGCATGCTCAGGGGGCGGAACTATGGCTACACCTTC
CASMLRGRNYGYTF
>TRBV4-2|TRBJ1-1|NA|NA
TGTGCCAGCACCTACAGGGATCGCACTGAAGCTTTCTTT
CASTYRDRTEAFF
>TRBV28|TRBJ2-6|NA|NA
TGTGCCAGCAGCCGTCCGGGACGAGGTGCTGGGGCCAACGTCCTGACTTTC
CASSRPGRGAGANVLTF
>TRBV27|TRBJ2-1|NA|TRBD1
TGTGCCAGCAGTTTCCAGGGGGCGCACGGGGATGAGCAGTTCTTC
CASSFQGAHGDEQFF
>TRBV14|TRBJ2-7|NA|TRBD1
TGTGCCAGCAGCCAAAGGACAGGTACCCCCTACGAGCAGTACTTC
CASSQRTGTPYEQYF
>TRBV10-3|TRBJ2-5|NA|TRBD1
TGTGCCCCAGGGGGTCGGGAGACCCAGTACTTC
CAPGGRETQYF
>TRBV27|TRBJ2-7|NA|TRBD2
TGTGCCAGCAGTTCCCAAAGGACTAGCGGGTCTAACGAGCAGTACTTC
CASSSQRTSGSNEQYF
>TRBV5-1|TRBJ1-1|NA|NA
TGCGCCAGCAGCTTGGCGGGCGGCAACACTGAAGCTTTCTTT
CASSLAGGNTEAFF
>TRBV9|TRBJ2-6|NA|NA
TGTGCCAGCAGCCCATCTGATTCGAGACATCACTCTGGGGCCAACGTCCTGACTTTC
CASSPSDSRHHSGANVLTF
>TRBV11-2|TRBJ1-2|NA|NA
TGTGCCAGCAGCTTAGATCTTAGGAGCCCAGGGGACCCTAACTATGGCTACACCTTC
CASSLDLRSPGDPNYGYTF
>TRBV7-2|TRBJ1-6|NA|NA
TGTGCCAGCAGCTTAGCCCAGGGGAGTTCACCCCTCCACTTT
CASSLAQGSSPLHF
>TRBV7-8|TRBJ2-3|NA|TRBD1
TGTGCCAGCAGCTTTCGGGACAGGGGGCGTCTCTCCACGCAGTATTTT
CASSFRDRGRLSTQYF
>TRBV30|TRBJ1-5|NA|TRBD1
TGTGCCTGGAATCAGGGACAGGGCAATCAGCCCCAGCATTTT
CAWNQGQGNQPQHF